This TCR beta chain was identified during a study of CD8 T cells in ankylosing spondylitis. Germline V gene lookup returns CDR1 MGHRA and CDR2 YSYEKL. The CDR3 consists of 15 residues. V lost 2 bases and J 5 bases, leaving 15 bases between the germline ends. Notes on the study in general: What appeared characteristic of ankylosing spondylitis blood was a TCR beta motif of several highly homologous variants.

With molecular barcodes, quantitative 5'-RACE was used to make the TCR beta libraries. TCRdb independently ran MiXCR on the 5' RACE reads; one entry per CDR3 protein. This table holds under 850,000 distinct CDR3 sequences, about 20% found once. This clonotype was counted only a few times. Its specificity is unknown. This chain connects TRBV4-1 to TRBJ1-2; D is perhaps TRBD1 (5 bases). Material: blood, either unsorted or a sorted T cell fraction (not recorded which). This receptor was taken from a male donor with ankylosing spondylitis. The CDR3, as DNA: TGCGCCAGCAGCCAATGGTACCAGGGAGGGTATGGCTACACCTTC. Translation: CASSQWYQGGYGYTF.